The T cell receptor (beta chain) under discussion was sequenced for a study of shared clonotypes between healthy human individuals. Study results and limitations: Naive subsets generally exceeded memory subsets in estimated richness.

Concerning this clone: Its antigen is undetermined.

Nashville, Tennessee was home to all donors, each a Caucasian adult. A CD45RA-negative memory subset and a CD45RA+ naive subset were separated from the CD4+ cells. Sorted-subset replicate PCRs used 200 ng DNA, approximately 33,000 T cell genomes. The repertoire was sequenced with immunoSEQ multiplex PCR; TCRdb's copy has only in-frame clones and lacks some. The repertoire consists of nearly 1,000,000 clones, with 76% occurring once and the leading ten covering over 1.3%. After removal of 6 bases from V and 3 bases from J, the junction contained 8 bases not matched to a gene. CDR1 is MNHNS and CDR2 is SASEGT in the germline V gene. This CDR3 is built from 15 residues.

The chain combines TRBV6-1 with TRBJ1-1; 9 nucleotides line up with TRBD1. This sequence originates from a man younger than 30 in good health. Sequencing was performed on memory CD4+ T cells sorted from blood. Noted subset: CD45RA-negative fraction. In DNA form, the CDR3 reads TGTGCCAGCAGGAACCCGACAGGGGGGTACACTGAAGCTTTCTTT. It yields the protein CASRNPTGGYTEAFF.